This TCR beta chain was identified in a study of vaccination and CD4 T cells after COVID-19. For the study at large: Median draw time for post-COVID samples was 101 days post-diagnosis (range 35 to 161). Study-wide results and limits: Researchers report that 304 of 307 vaccine-specific clones in convalescent patients proved spike mono-reactive. The median SARS-CoV-2-reactive clonotype number increased from 21 to 38, without statistical significance.

CDR1 is DFQATT, CDR2 SNEGSKA, per germline (reference sequence). Trimming took 5 bases from V and 6 from J; bases not matched to a gene: 16. The CDR3 sequence is 16 residues long. This clonotype has only a few counts. Its antigen is unknown. PCR tests turned positive between March and December 2020, before US Alpha, Beta and Delta variants. TCRdb re-called the PCR reads through MiXCR, storing one row per CDR3 protein. The sample yields more than 20,000 distinct CDR3 sequences, 45% to 55% seen once. The chain recombines TRBV20-1 with TRBJ2-1, with 7 bases matching TRBD2. This specimen consisted of CD4+ T cells from blood, obtained before SARS-CoV-2 vaccination. The sequence was collected from a human donor who had recovered from COVID-19. In DNA form, the CDR3 reads TGCAGTGCTGCCCTCCTAGAAGCGGGGCCTATCAATGAGCAGTTCTTC. It encodes CSAALLEAGPINEQFF.